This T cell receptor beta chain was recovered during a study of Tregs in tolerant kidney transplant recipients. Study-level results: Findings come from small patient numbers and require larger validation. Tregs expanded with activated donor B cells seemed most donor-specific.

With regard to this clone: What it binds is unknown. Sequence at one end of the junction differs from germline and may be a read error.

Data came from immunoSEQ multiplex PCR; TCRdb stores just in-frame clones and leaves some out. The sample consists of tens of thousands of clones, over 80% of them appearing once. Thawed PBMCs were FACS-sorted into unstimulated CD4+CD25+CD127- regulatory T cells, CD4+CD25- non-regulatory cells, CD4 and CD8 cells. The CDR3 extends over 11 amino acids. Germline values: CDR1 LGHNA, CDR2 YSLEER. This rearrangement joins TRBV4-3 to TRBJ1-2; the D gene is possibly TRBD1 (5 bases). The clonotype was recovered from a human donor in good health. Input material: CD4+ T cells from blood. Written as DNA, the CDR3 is TGCGCCAGCAGCCAAGACAGGGTGTTCCACTTC. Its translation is CASSQDRVFHF.